This T cell receptor beta chain comes out of a study of T cell repertoires in cytomegalovirus infection. About the research overall: Based on public TCR beta signatures, there were indications of CMV infection and of a matching HLA type.

In TCRdb, the reads were re-called with MiXCR into one record per CDR3 protein. The repertoire holds around 530,000 distinct CDR3 sequences, with roughly 29% as singletons. The germline V and J ends were trimmed by 4 bases and 6 bases, with 12 bases remaining between them. Germline lookup yields CDR1 MNHEY and CDR2 SMNVEV (reference sequence). This CDR3 is built from 13 residues. This rearrangement joins TRBV27 to TRBJ1-2, with D perhaps matching TRBD1 (5 bases). The receptor comes from a human donor in good health (CMV status not recorded). Some clones in this sample may be carry-over from other donors' samples. The sample comprised PBMCs. CDR3 DNA sequence: TGTGCCAGCAGTTCGGACAAAGCGAATGGCTACACCTTC. Translating gives CASSSDKANGYTF.